One sample yielded the 17 T cell receptor beta chains listed below, sequenced in a study of blood T cell dynamics during melanoma immunotherapy. Using immunoSEQ multiplex PCR, the repertoire was profiled, and TCRdb retains in-frame clones only, with some absent. The data show thousands of clones, with roughly 87% seen just once and more than 4.5% held by the top ten. Sample time point: week 3, after first cycle of checkpoint inhibitor. Sequenced material: blood, taken from a patient treated with checkpoint blockade. These receptors were obtained from a human donor with melanoma.

V gene TRBV11-2 combines with J gene TRBJ1-5; the D gene is possibly TRBD1 (6 bases). The CDR3 is 15 residues long. The V gene lost 0 bases and the J gene lost 4 bases, with 10 bases spanning the gap. The germline CDR1 and CDR2 sequences are SGHAT and FQNNGV. The CDR3 is CASSLELGGNQPQHF. The DNA for the CDR3 is TGTGCCAGCAGCTTAGAGTTAGGGGGAAATCAGCCCCAGCATTTT. The full variable domain, its missing parts supplied by reference TRBV11-2 and TRBJ1-5, is EAGVAQSPRYKIIEKRQSVAFWCNPISGHATLYWYQQILGQGPKLLIQFQNNGVVDDSQLPKDRFSAERLKGVDSTLKIQPAKLEDSAVYLCASSLELGGNQPQHFGDGTRLSIL.

The V gene is TRBV6-4, the J gene TRBJ2-1; D is perhaps TRBD1 (6 bases). Germline V lookup: CDR1 MRHNA, CDR2 SNTAGT. V lost 6 bases and J 5 bases, leaving 11 bases between the germline ends. The CDR3 covers 13 residues. The DNA of the CDR3 is TGTGCCAGCAGCCAGGACAGAAACAATGAGCAGTTCTTC. This translates into CASSQDRNNEQFF.

V gene TRBV6-5 combines with J gene TRBJ2-2; D gene ambiguous. Germline V gene data show CDR1 as MNHEY and CDR2 as SVGAGI. The CDR3 runs to 14 residues. V shed 2 bases and J shed 6 bases, with 10 bases lying between them. The CDR3 coding sequence is TGTGCCAGCAGTTACGGTCTGGGTTCCGGGGAGCTGTTTTTT. Protein: CASSYGLGSGELFF.

The gene calls are TRBV7-3 and TRBJ2-3, with 12 bases aligning to TRBD2. Losses at the gene ends were 6 bases for V and 6 bases for J; bases not matched to a gene: 4. The CDR3 spans 14 residues. Germline assignment: CDR1 SGHTA and CDR2 FQGTGA. The CDR3 nucleotides are TGTGCCAGCAGACCTAGCGGGGGGGCGGATACGCAGTATTTT. Its translation is CASRPSGGADTQYF.

The V gene is TRBV2, the J gene TRBJ1-6; maybe TRBD1 (6 bases). CDR1 SNHLY and CDR2 FYNNEI come from the germline V gene. The CDR3 is 15 amino acids. V was clipped by 3 bases and J by 7 bases, with 13 bases between them. This CDR3 is CASSEEQGGNSPLHF. CDR3 DNA: TGTGCCAGCAGTGAGGAACAGGGCGGCAATTCACCCCTCCACTTT.

The CDR3 region is CASSLILGELFF. The DNA for the CDR3 is TGTGCCAGCAGCTTAATTCTCGGGGAGCTGTTTTTT. The chain joins TRBV7-9 to TRBJ2-2; no clear D. This CDR3 comprises 12 residues. The germline V and J ends were trimmed by 2 bases and 7 bases, with 5 bases remaining between them. Germline V gives CDR1 SEHNR, CDR2 FQNEAQ (reference sequence).

This clone was observed a single time. The V call is TRBV2, the J call TRBJ2-2, with 10 positions matching TRBD1. V dropped 6 bases and J dropped 7; count of bases not matched to a gene: 5. Germline V CDR1 and CDR2: SNHLY, FYNNEI. The CDR3 is 14 amino acids. CDR3 amino acids: CASSGTGVGGELFF. In nucleotides, the CDR3 is TGTGCCAGCAGCGGGACAGGGGTTGGCGGGGAGCTGTTTTTT. The full variable domain, completed using reference TRBV2 and TRBJ2-2, is EPEVTQTPSHQVTQMGQEVILRCVPISNHLYFYWYRQILGQKVEFLVSFYNNEISEKSEIFDDQFSVERPDGSNFTLKIRSTKLEDSAMYFCASSGTGVGGELFFGEGSRLTVL.

The rearrangement links TRBV6-5 to TRBJ2-5; 7 bases align to TRBD1. The CDR3 totals 13 residues. J was trimmed by 5 bases and V by 2 bases; bases with no gene match: 2. Germline-derived CDR1 and CDR2 are MNHEY and SVGAGI. The CDR3: CASSYRGRETQYF. The CDR3 DNA reads TGTGCCAGCAGTTACAGGGGGCGCGAGACCCAGTACTTC.

V gene TRBV10-3 combines with J gene TRBJ2-1, with 11 bases aligning to TRBD2. Losses at the gene ends were 3 bases for V and 2 bases for J; bases not matched to a gene: 0. Looked up from germline, CDR1 is ENHRY and CDR2 is SYGVKD. CDR3 length equals 15 residues. Here the CDR3 reads CAISDSGGAYNEQFF. For the CDR3, the DNA is TGTGCCATCAGTGATAGCGGGGGGGCCTACAATGAGCAGTTCTTC.

Written as DNA, the CDR3 is TGTGCCAGCAGCTTACGACTCCTCGTCACTGAAGCTTTCTTT. Translation gives CASSLRLLVTEAFF. V is TRBV7-8 and J is TRBJ1-1; D not resolved. V lost 2 bases, J lost 4 bases, and 11 bases lay in between. Germline CDR1 reads SGHVS; CDR2 reads FQNEAQ. The CDR3 consists of 14 residues.

The chain recombines TRBV10-1 with TRBJ2-5, with 12 nucleotides matching TRBD1. The CDR3 is made up of 16 amino acids. V gave up 4 bases and J gave up 5 bases; unmatched junction bases: 8. The V gene's germline CDR1 is WNHNN and CDR2 SYGVQD (reference sequence). The chain's CDR3 is CASSGRDRGRGETQYF. In nucleotides, the CDR3 is TGCGCCAGCAGTGGGCGGGACAGGGGGCGCGGGGAGACCCAGTACTTC.

This chain links TRBV7-9 with TRBJ2-1; 9 bases are a match to TRBD1. The J segment lost 2 bases and the V segment lost 6 bases, leaving 8 bases of the junction unmatched. Germline-derived CDR1 and CDR2 are SEHNR and FQNEAQ (reference sequence). The CDR3 spans 16 residues. The CDR3 loop is CASSTTGTGTYNEQFF. The DNA of the CDR3 is TGTGCCAGCAGTACTACCGGGACAGGGACCTACAATGAGCAGTTCTTC.

The V gene is TRBV5-1, the J gene TRBJ1-4; D might be TRBD1 (6 bases). The CDR3 contains 13 residues. Trimming shortened V by 0 bases and J by 14 bases, and 14 bases separated the two germline ends. Germline assignment: CDR1 SGHRS and CDR2 YFSETQ. The CDR3, as DNA: TGCGCCAGCAGCTTGGAGCTGGGGGCCGCGCTGTTTTTT. Translated: CASSLELGAALFF.

This clone was detected only once. V and J are TRBV4-1 and TRBJ2-3; 10 positions match TRBD1. The CDR3 covers 16 residues. With V trimmed by 6 bases and J by 3 bases, 9 bases remained unmatched. CDR1 MGHRA and CDR2 YSYEKL come from the germline V gene. The CDR3 region is CASRLNWDRGTDTQYF. CDR3 sequence (DNA): TGCGCCAGCAGACTTAATTGGGACAGGGGAACAGATACGCAGTATTTT.

The J gene is TRBJ2-5, the V gene TRBV27, with D unclear. CDR1 and CDR2 (germline): MNHEY, SMNVEV (reference sequence). This CDR3 is 14 amino acids long. Trimming pared 6 bases from V and 5 bases from J, leaving 16 bases between. The CDR3 sequence is CASSRKGWWETQYF. The CDR3 bases are TGTGCCAGCAGCCGGAAGGGTTGGTGGGAGACCCAGTACTTC.

The gene calls are TRBV21-1 and TRBJ1-2. TRBV21-1 is deemed a pseudogene. The CDR3 covers 13 residues. CDR3 protein: CASSKFPPCGYTF. In DNA, the CDR3 is TGTGCCAGCAGCAAGTTTCCGCCGTGTGGCTACACCTTC.

DNA of the CDR3: TGTGCCAGCAGGTTCGGCGGGGGACCGTTCTTC. It translates to CASRFGGGPFF. This chain connects TRBV6-1 to TRBJ2-1; 7 bases line up with TRBD2. Germline CDR1 and CDR2: MNHNS and SASEGT. The CDR3 consists of 11 residues. The trim removed 6 bases at V and 15 bases at J, leaving 8 bases unmatched.